The 31 T cell receptor beta chains given below trace back to one sample, sequenced in a study of T cells in Graves' hyperthyroidism and ophthalmopathy. RNA transcripts provided the source from which TCR beta CDR3 regions were amplified. Primed by the HTBI set, a first-round RT-PCR was run on the TCR CDR3. MiXCR, run by TCRdb on the multiplex PCR reads, gives a single entry per CDR3 protein. The table includes around 580,000 distinct CDR3 sequences, around 15% detected once. Sequencing input: blood. Source of these receptors: a woman under 30 with Graves' hyperthyroidism.

The chain couples TRBV7-2 to TRBJ2-5; TRBD2 matches at 13 bases. Per the germline V gene, CDR1 is SGHTA and CDR2 is FQGNSA. The V gene end was trimmed by 5 bases and the J gene end by 0 bases; junction bases not matched to a gene: 3. The CDR3 covers 16 residues. CDR3 residues: CASSAGLAGDQETQYF. CDR3 bases: TGTGCCAGCAGCGCCGGACTAGCGGGGGACCAAGAGACCCAGTACTTC.

This clonotype was detected many times. The chain employs TRBV10-3 and TRBJ2-7, with a weak D call TRBD2 (6 bases). Trimming stripped 0 bases from V and 7 bases from J, with 19 bases between. The CDR3 sequence is 16 residues long. From germline, CDR1 is ENHRY and CDR2 SYGVKD. CDR3 DNA: TGTGCCATCAGTGAGTCGATCCCGGGAGCCTTTGGTGAGCAGTACTTC. Amino acids: CAISESIPGAFGEQYF.

In this sample, this clonotype turned up once. A junction end diverges from the germline sequence, so it may reflect a read error. This chain links TRBV7-9 with TRBJ2-1; D is perhaps TRBD2 (5 bases). The J call may be mistaken, given a closer DNA end match to TRBJ2-7. The CDR3 contains 15 residues. Germline assignment: CDR1 SEHNR and CDR2 FQNEAQ (reference sequence). The CDR3 DNA is TGTGCCAGTAGCTTCCGCGGGTCCCTCTACAATGAGCAGTACTTC. This sequence encodes CASSFRGSLYNEQYF.

This clonotype was detected a few times. The chain recombines TRBV9 with TRBJ2-1; perhaps D is TRBD1 or TRBD2 (5 bases each). This CDR3 comprises 16 residues. Per germline, CDR1 SGDLS and CDR2 YYNGEE. The V end was cut by 4 bases, the J end by 3 bases, with 17 bases between. The CDR3 DNA reads as TGTGCCAGCAGCCTGTCCCCCGGGACGAACTACAATGAGCAGTTCTTC. It is translated as CASSLSPGTNYNEQFF.

This clonotype has ten or more counts. J is TRBJ2-7 and V is TRBV11-2; D unresolved. This CDR3 region has 16 residues. V lost 1 base and J 0 bases, leaving 13 bases between the germline ends. Per the germline V gene, CDR1 is SGHAT and CDR2 is FQNNGV. This CDR3 reads CASSLASAGSSYEQYF. For the CDR3, the DNA is TGTGCCAGCAGCTTAGCCTCGGCAGGAAGCTCCTACGAGCAGTACTTC.

This clonotype was observed once. This could be a read error, since a much larger clone is one nucleotide away. This chain links TRBV20-1 with TRBJ1-6, with unresolved D. Germline V gene sequence: CDR1 DFQATT, CDR2 SNEGSKA (reference sequence). Trimming cost V 5 bases and J 8 bases, with 13 bases left between them. This CDR3 is 13 amino acids long. CDR3 sequence reads: CSALDIYDSPLHF. The CDR3 DNA reads as TGCAGTGCTTTAGATATTTATGATTCACCCCTCCACTTT.

This clonotype was detected a few times. The gene calls are TRBV20-1 and TRBJ1-1; D remains unclear. The ends were cut back, 0 bases at V and 1 base at J, with 15 bases in the middle. CDR3 size: 16 residues. The V gene's germline CDR1 is DFQATT and CDR2 SNEGSKA (reference sequence). Here the CDR3 DNA reads TGCAGTGCTAGAGATTCGTCCTCCGCGCCGAACACTGAAGCTTTCTTT. Protein product: CSARDSSSAPNTEAFF.

The chain links TRBV9 to TRBJ1-3; a weak D match, TRBD1 (5 bases). The CDR3 has 17 amino acids. Germline V gene lookup returns CDR1 SGDLS and CDR2 YYNGEE. Trimming stripped 0 bases from V and 4 bases from J, with 17 bases between. CDR3 sequence (DNA): TGTGCCAGCAGCGTAGACCGGATGGGGCTAGCGGGAAACACCATATATTTT. Translated: CASSVDRMGLAGNTIYF.

With regard to this clonotype: Possible read error: a much larger clone is one base away. This chain joins TRBV7-2 and TRBJ2-7; 13 nucleotides agree with TRBD2. CDR3 length: 17 residues. The germline CDR1 and CDR2 sequences are SGHTA and FQGNSA. CDR3 in amino acids: CASSLGTSGGRSHEQYF. CDR3 in DNA: TGTGCCAGCAGCTTAGGGACTAGCGGGGGCCGCTCCCACGAGCAGTACTTC.

This clonotype was observed many times. The V call is TRBV15, the J call TRBJ2-3; TRBD2 matches at 7 bases. Germline values: CDR1 LNHNV, CDR2 YYDKDF (reference sequence). After removal of 0 bases from V and 0 bases from J, the junction contained 9 bases not matched to a gene. The CDR3 contains 18 residues. The CDR3 nucleotides read TGTGCCACCAGCAGAGATGACTGGCGGGGGACTAGCACAGATACGCAGTATTTT. Translating it yields CATSRDDWRGTSTDTQYF. Supplemented by reference TRBV15 and TRBJ2-3, the full variable domain reads DAMVIQNPRYQVTQFGKPVTLSCSQTLNHNVMYWYQQKSSQAPKLLFHYYDKDFNNEADTPDNFQSRRPNTSFCFLDIRSPGLGDTAMYLCATSRDDWRGTSTDTQYFGPGTRLTVL.

Remarks on this clonotype: Since a much larger clone is just one base distant, this may be a read error. CDR3 sequence: CASSPQGAGAETQYF. The CDR3 DNA sequence: TGTGCCAGCAGCCCACAGGGGGCCGGGGCAGAGACCCAGTACTTC. V gene TRBV13 combines with J gene TRBJ2-5, with 9 bases fitting TRBD1. The CDR3 covers 15 residues. Germline-derived CDR1 and CDR2 are PRHDT and FYEKMQ (reference sequence). Germline trimming cut 5 bases from V and 4 bases from J; bases unmatched to any gene: 8.

V usage is TRBV7-6 and J usage is TRBJ2-1; 7 positions agree with TRBD2. CDR3 size: 15 residues. The ends lost 4 bases at V and 10 bases at J; junction bases unmatched: 13. Germline CDR1 reads SGHVS; CDR2 reads FNYEAQ. CDR3 region: CASSSSGLTPGEQFF. In nucleotides, the CDR3 is TGTGCCAGCAGCTCCTCGGGACTAACCCCTGGGGAGCAGTTCTTC.

Ten or more counts support this clonotype. V usage is TRBV7-2 and J usage is TRBJ2-5; 11 bases match TRBD2. J gave up 5 bases and V 3 bases, and 8 bases lay outside the gene matches. Germline loops: CDR1 SGHTA, CDR2 FQGNSA. The CDR3 runs 16 residues. The CDR3 DNA reads TGTGCCAGCAGCTTTGGGCTAGCGGGAGGTCGGGAGACCCAGTACTTC. Protein sequence: CASSFGLAGGRETQYF.

This clonotype was picked up many times. The rearrangement uses TRBV12-5 and TRBJ2-7; D gene ambiguous. CDR3 length equals 12 residues. Germline CDR1 is LGHNT and CDR2 is FRNRAP. Trimming left V 6 bases short and J 6 bases short, with 12 bases between. The CDR3 region has the DNA TGTGCTAGTGGCCCTCGTGTGGGCGAGCAGTACTTC. Its translation is CASGPRVGEQYF.

This clonotype was recorded at least ten times. This chain connects TRBV11-3 to TRBJ2-3; D is unresolved. This CDR3 has 15 amino acids. The germline V gene encodes CDR1 SGHNT and CDR2 YENEEA. The V end lost 2 bases, the J end lost 0 bases, and 9 bases lay between the germline ends. The CDR3 loop is CASSLSSSSTDTQYF. In DNA form, the CDR3 reads TGTGCCAGCAGCTTATCTTCGAGTAGCACAGATACGCAGTATTTT.

The V gene is TRBV20-1, the J gene TRBJ1-1; TRBD1 agrees at 10 bases. Germline V gene sequence: CDR1 DFQATT, CDR2 SNEGSKA (reference sequence). With V trimmed by 2 bases and J by 3 bases, 3 bases remained unmatched. CDR3 size: 14 residues. Here the CDR3 reads CSARSTGGHTEAFF. CDR3 nucleotide sequence: TGCAGTGCTAGATCGACAGGGGGCCACACTGAAGCTTTCTTT.

This clonotype came up many times. V is TRBV20-1 and J is TRBJ1-1, with D maybe TRBD1 (6 bases). CDR1 DFQATT and CDR2 SNEGSKA come from the germline V gene (reference sequence). Trimming removed 3 bases at V and 2 bases at J, with 13 bases between. CDR3 size: 14 residues. The CDR3 protein is CSASANRDNTEAFF. The CDR3 DNA is TGCAGTGCTAGTGCAAACAGGGATAACACTGAAGCTTTCTTT.

This clonotype was found many times. The chain has TRBV29-1 and TRBJ2-1, with a possible D match to TRBD2 (5 bases). V shed 6 bases and J shed 6 bases, with 12 bases lying between them. From germline, CDR1 is SQVTM and CDR2 ANQGSEA. This CDR3 region has 12 residues. The CDR3 sequence: CSVLRGFNEQFF. In DNA form, the CDR3 reads TGCAGCGTCCTCCGAGGGTTCAATGAGCAGTTCTTC.

This clonotype has ten or more counts. The J gene is TRBJ1-1, the V gene TRBV20-1, with D perhaps matching TRBD1 (5 bases). Per germline, CDR1 DFQATT and CDR2 SNEGSKA (reference sequence). Deletions cut 6 bases from V and 2 bases from J, with 16 bases between. The CDR3 has 14 residues. The CDR3 spells CSARAGFVNTEAFF. CDR3 nucleotide sequence: TGCAGTGCGAGGGCAGGGTTTGTCAACACTGAAGCTTTCTTT.

The sample holds a few counts of this clonotype. This chain uses TRBV9 with TRBJ1-2; D is uncertain. Germline CDR1 is SGDLS and CDR2 is YYNGEE. This CDR3 has 16 amino acids. V lost 0 bases and J 4 bases, leaving 16 bases between the germline ends. CDR3 DNA sequence: TGTGCCAGCAGCGTAGGCCCAGCCCCGGAGGGCTATGGCTACACCTTC. Its protein product is CASSVGPAPEGYGYTF. Full variable domain (outside the CDR3, taken from reference TRBV9 and TRBJ1-2): DSGVTQTPKHLITATGQRVTLRCSPRSGDLSVYWYQQSLDQGLQFLIQYYNGEERAKGNILERFSAQQFPDLHSELNLSSLELGDSALYFCASSVGPAPEGYGYTFGSGTRLTVV.

This clonotype occurred a few times. The rearrangement links TRBV28 to TRBJ2-2; the D is unclear. The CDR3 consists of 10 residues. Germline lookup yields CDR1 MDHEN and CDR2 SYDVKM. V dropped 5 bases and J dropped 9 bases, with 4 bases sitting between them. CDR3 sequence: CASSGRELFF. As DNA, the CDR3 is TGTGCCAGCAGTGGCCGGGAGCTGTTTTTT.

This clonotype was seen a few times. This chain links TRBV9 with TRBJ1-3; no firm D call. Germline CDR1 and CDR2: SGDLS and YYNGEE. Trimming removed 3 bases from V and 0 bases from J, with 10 bases in between. The CDR3 loop spans 15 amino acids. The CDR3 loop reads CASSGHPYSGNTIYF. The CDR3 DNA is TGTGCCAGCAGCGGTCATCCCTACTCTGGAAACACCATATATTTT.

This clonotype was seen a handful of times. The chain couples TRBV25-1 to TRBJ2-2; unclear D gene. With 3 bases removed from V and 0 bases from J, the gap between germline ends came to 14 bases. The germline V gene has CDR1 MGHDK and CDR2 SYGVNS. This CDR3 has 17 residues. CDR3 sequence reads: CASSDPFGDANTGELFF. The DNA of the CDR3 is TGTGCCAGCAGTGACCCTTTTGGTGACGCGAACACCGGGGAGCTGTTTTTT.

This rearrangement joins TRBV29-1 to TRBJ2-7; 11 bases are shared with TRBD1. The CDR3 is 13 residues long. Germline values: CDR1 SQVTM, CDR2 ANQGSEA. The V and J ends lost 6 bases and 3 bases, in that order; junction bases with no gene match: 4. The CDR3 DNA follows: TGCAGCGTATCCGGGACAGGGGGCTACGAGCAGTACTTC. It codes for CSVSGTGGYEQYF.

This clonotype was seen ten or more times. The chain uses TRBV7-8 and TRBJ2-3; D gene uncertain. This CDR3 contains 13 residues. Germline V gene sequence: CDR1 SGHVS, CDR2 FQNEAQ. The V end lost 5 bases, the J end lost 1 base, and 7 bases lay between the germline ends. In nucleotides, the CDR3 is TGTGCCAGCAGCCCGCGTCGCACAGATACGCAGTATTTT. Amino acids: CASSPRRTDTQYF.

The chain is built from TRBV6-9 and TRBJ1-1; TRBD1 aligns across 8 bases. The length of the CDR3 is 17 residues. Germline V CDR1 and CDR2: MNHGY, SVAAGI. The V segment lost 3 bases and the J segment 4 bases; nucleotides outside the gene matches: 13. The CDR3 DNA is TGTGCCAGCAGTTACTGGTCAGGGGGCACCAGGGCCACTGAAGCTTTCTTT. This codes for CASSYWSGGTRATEAFF.

The V call is TRBV12-5, the J call TRBJ1-5; D is unresolved. CDR3 length equals 18 residues. Trimming stripped 0 bases from V and 0 bases from J, with 15 bases between. Germline V gives CDR1 LGHNT, CDR2 FRNRAP. This chain's CDR3 is CASGLVLSLLNSNQPQHF. In DNA, the CDR3 is TGTGCTAGTGGTTTGGTACTGAGCCTTCTTAATAGCAATCAGCCCCAGCATTTT.

This chain joins TRBV5-5 and TRBJ2-1; D call uncertain. Deletions cut 2 bases from V and 6 bases from J, with 24 bases between. Germline lookup yields CDR1 SGHKS and CDR2 YYEKEE (reference sequence). The CDR3 runs 18 residues. The CDR3 reads CASSFIVGIPKRVNEQFF. The CDR3 nucleotides are TGTGCCAGCAGCTTCATTGTGGGGATACCAAAGCGAGTCAATGAGCAGTTCTTC.

In the case of this clonotype: A read error is possible here, since a much larger clone lies one base away. The V gene is TRBV12-3 or TRBV12-4, the J gene TRBJ2-1; tentative D call: TRBD2 (6 bases). V was cut by 2 bases and J by 2 bases, with 16 bases left in between. The CDR3 contains 17 residues. This CDR3 is CASSLYSRGAPYNEQFF. CDR3 sequence (DNA): TGTGCCAGCAGTTTATACTCGCGGGGAGCTCCCTACAATGAGCAGTTCTTC.

This clonotype came up many times. This rearrangement joins TRBV7-8 to TRBJ2-3; TRBD2 matches 9 bases. Trimming removed 6 bases from V and 4 bases from J; junction bases left unmatched: 17. The CDR3 consists of 18 residues. From germline, CDR1 is SGHVS and CDR2 FQNEAQ. DNA of the CDR3: TGTGCCAGCAGACATCCCGGGGGGCGGGGGGGCCCCCCAGATACGCAGTATTTT. This gives the protein CASRHPGGRGGPPDTQYF.

The chain employs TRBV29-1 and TRBJ2-2, with D hard to call. The CDR3 consists of 12 residues. In germline, CDR1 is SQVTM, CDR2 ANQGSEA. With 4 bases removed from V and 5 bases from J, the gap between germline ends came to 8 bases. The CDR3 DNA is TGCAGCGTTGTGAGTTGGACCGGGGAGCTGTTTTTT. Translation gives CSVVSWTGELFF.